Listed below are T cell receptor beta chains from one sample, sequenced in a study of T cell responses to AZD1222 COVID-19 vaccine. Assay: immunoSEQ multiplex PCR; the TCRdb copy retains only in-frame clones and omits some. Counted here are fewer than 200,000 clones, around 88% occurring once; the ten biggest clones make up approximately 0.5%. The sequencing used peripheral blood, collected on day 0 of AZD1222 vaccination. These receptor sequences come from an adult in good health. Both conserved end residues are part of each CDR3. D genes are given only for firm matches.

j_call v_call d_call cdr3_aa
TRBJ1-1 TRBV4-3 . CASSQVTGNTEAFF
TRBJ2-1 TRBV6-5 TRBD1 CASSPQGSSYNEQFF
TRBJ2-1 TRBV11-3 . CASSFEGGGLWSYNEQFF
TRBJ1-6 TRBV19 . CASQTATYNSPLHF
TRBJ2-1 TRBV15 . CATSRFGQPYNEQFF
TRBJ2-3 TRBV6-5 . CASSYSGRGLDTQYF
TRBJ1-2 TRBV5-4 TRBD1 CASFRTGTRGYTF
TRBJ2-5 TRBV7-2 . CASSLGLQETQYF
TRBJ2-7 TRBV4-3 . CASSQGDTGSYEQYF
TRBJ2-7 TRBV28 . CASSLAVYEQYF
TRBJ1-1 TRBV2 . CASAIRREATEAFF
TRBJ2-3 TRBV5-1 . CASSLAPTSTDTQYF
TRBJ1-2 TRBV11-2 TRBD1 CASSPGQAVGYTF
TRBJ2-3 TRBV7-3 . CASSLASTGTDTQYF
TRBJ2-5 TRBV28 . CASSRRTRQVQPETQYF